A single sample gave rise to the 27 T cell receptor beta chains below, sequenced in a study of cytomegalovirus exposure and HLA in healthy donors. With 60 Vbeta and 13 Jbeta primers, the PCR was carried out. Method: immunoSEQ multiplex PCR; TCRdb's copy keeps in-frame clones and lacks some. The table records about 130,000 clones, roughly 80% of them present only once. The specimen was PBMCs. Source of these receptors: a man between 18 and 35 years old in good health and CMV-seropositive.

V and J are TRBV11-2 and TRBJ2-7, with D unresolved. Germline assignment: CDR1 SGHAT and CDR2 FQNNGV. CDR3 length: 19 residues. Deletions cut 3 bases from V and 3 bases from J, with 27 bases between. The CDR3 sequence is CASSFGLRSYWRSHYEQYF. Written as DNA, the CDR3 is TGTGCCAGCAGCTTCGGGTTACGTAGTTATTGGCGGAGTCACTACGAGCAGTACTTC.

The CDR3: CSVRGTDSMNTEAFF. The CDR3, as DNA: TGCAGCGTTAGAGGAACGGACAGCATGAACACTGAAGCTTTCTTT. This chain uses TRBV29-1 with TRBJ1-1; tentative D call: TRBD1 (6 bases). From germline, CDR1 is SQVTM and CDR2 ANQGSEA. V lost 5 bases and J 0 bases, leaving 16 bases between the germline ends. The CDR3 has 15 residues.

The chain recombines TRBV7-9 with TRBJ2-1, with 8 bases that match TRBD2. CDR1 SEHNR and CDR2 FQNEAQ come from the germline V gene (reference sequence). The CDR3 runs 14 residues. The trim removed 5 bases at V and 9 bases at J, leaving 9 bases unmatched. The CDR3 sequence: CASSPPGGGGEQFF. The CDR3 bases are TGTGCCAGCAGCCCACCCGGGGGGGGCGGTGAGCAGTTCTTC.

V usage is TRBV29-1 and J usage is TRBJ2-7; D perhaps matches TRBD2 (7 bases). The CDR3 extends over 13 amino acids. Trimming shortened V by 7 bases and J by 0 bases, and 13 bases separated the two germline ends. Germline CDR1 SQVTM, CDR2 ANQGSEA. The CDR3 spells CSAKGGSSYEQYF. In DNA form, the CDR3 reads TGCAGCGCGAAGGGGGGGAGCTCCTACGAGCAGTACTTC.

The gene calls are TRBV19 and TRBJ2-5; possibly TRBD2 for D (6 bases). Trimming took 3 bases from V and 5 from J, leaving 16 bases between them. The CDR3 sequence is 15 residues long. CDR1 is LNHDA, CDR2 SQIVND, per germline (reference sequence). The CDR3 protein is CASSIFGGAGETQYF. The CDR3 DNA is TGTGCCAGTAGTATCTTTGGCGGGGCCGGGGAGACCCAGTACTTC.

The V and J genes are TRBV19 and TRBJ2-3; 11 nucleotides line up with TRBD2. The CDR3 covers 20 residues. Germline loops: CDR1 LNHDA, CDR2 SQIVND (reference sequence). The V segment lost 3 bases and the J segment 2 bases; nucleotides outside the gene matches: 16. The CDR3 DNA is TGTGCCAGTAGTATTTACCCGGGTAGCGGGGGGGTGGATGTCACAGATACGCAGTATTTT. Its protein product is CASSIYPGSGGVDVTDTQYF.

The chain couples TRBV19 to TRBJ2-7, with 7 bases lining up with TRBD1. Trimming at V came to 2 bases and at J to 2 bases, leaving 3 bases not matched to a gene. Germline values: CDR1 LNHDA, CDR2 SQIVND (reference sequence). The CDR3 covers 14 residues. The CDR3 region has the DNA TGTGCCAGTAGTATACGGCAGGGGGCCTACGAGCAGTACTTC. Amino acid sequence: CASSIRQGAYEQYF.

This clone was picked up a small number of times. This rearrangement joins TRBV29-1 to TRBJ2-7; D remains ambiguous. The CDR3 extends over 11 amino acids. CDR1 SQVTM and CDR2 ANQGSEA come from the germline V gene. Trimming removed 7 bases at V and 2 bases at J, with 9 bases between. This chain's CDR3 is CSAQVTYEQYF. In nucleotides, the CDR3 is TGCAGCGCGCAGGTCACCTACGAGCAGTACTTC.

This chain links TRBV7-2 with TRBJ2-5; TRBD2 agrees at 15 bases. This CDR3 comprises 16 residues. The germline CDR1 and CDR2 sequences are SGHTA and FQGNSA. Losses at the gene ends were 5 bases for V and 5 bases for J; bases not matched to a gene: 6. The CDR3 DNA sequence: TGTGCCAGCAGCCCGGGACTAGCGGGAGGTCGGGAGACCCAGTACTTC. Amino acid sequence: CASSPGLAGGRETQYF.

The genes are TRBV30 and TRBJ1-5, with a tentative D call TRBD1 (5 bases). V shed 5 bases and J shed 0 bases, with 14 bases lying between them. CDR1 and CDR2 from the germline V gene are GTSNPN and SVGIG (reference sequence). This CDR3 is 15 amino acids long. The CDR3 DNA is TGTGCCTGGCGTCCCCAGGGTTATAGCAATCAGCCCCAGCATTTT. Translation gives CAWRPQGYSNQPQHF.

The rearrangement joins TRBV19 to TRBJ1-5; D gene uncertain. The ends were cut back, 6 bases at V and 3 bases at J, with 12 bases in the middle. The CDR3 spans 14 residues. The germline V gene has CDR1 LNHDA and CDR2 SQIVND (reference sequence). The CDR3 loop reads CASRAGMDNQPQHF. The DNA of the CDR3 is TGTGCCAGTAGGGCAGGAATGGACAATCAGCCCCAGCATTTT.

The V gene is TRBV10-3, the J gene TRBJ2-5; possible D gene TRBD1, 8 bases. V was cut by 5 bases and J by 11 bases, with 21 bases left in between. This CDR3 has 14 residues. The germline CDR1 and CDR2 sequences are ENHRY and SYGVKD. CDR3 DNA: TGTGCCATCAGTTCCCCCAGGGGGCCGCGGGGGCAGTACTTC. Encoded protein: CAISSPRGPRGQYF.

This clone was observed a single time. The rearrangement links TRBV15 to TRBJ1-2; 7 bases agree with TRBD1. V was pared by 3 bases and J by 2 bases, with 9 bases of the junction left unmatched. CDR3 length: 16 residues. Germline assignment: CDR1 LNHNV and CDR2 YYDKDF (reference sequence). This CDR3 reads CATSSTVNRGNYGYTF. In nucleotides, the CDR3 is TGTGCCACCAGCAGTACCGTTAACAGGGGCAACTATGGCTACACCTTC.

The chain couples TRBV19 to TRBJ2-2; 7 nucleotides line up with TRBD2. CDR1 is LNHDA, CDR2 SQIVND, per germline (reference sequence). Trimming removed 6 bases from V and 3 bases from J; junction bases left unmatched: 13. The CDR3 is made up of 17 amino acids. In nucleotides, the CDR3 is TGTGCCAGTAGCCTGCAGCGGGATTGGGGGTACACCGGGGAGCTGTTTTTT. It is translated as CASSLQRDWGYTGELFF.

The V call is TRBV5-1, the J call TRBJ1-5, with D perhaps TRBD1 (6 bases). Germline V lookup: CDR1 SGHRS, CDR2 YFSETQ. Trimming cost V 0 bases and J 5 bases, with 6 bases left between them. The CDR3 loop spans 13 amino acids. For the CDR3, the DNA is TGCGCCAGCAGCTTGGGGACAGATCAGCCCCAGCATTTT. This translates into CASSLGTDQPQHF.

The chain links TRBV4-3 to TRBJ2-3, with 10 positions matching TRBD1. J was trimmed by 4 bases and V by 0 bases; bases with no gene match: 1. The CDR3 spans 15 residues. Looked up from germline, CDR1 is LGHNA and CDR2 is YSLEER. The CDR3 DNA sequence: TGCGCCAGCAGCCAAGATGGGACAGGGGCAGATACGCAGTATTTT. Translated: CASSQDGTGADTQYF.

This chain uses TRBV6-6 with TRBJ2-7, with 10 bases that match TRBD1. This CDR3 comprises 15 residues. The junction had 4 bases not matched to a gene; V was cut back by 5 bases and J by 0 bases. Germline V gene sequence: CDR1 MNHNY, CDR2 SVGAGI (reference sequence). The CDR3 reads CASSNGDRGSYEQYF. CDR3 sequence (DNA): TGTGCCAGCAGTAACGGGGACAGGGGCTCCTACGAGCAGTACTTC.

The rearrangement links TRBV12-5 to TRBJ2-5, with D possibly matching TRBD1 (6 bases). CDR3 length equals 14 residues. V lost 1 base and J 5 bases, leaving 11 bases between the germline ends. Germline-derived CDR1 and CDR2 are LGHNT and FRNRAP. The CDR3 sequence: CASGLAGDGETQYF. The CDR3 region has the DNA TGTGCTAGTGGTTTGGCAGGGGACGGGGAGACCCAGTACTTC.

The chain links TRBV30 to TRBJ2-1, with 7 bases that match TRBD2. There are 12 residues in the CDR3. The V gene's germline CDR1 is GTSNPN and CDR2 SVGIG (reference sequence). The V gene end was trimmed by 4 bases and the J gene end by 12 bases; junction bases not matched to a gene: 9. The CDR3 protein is CAWKGLERGQFF. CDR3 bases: TGTGCCTGGAAAGGACTAGAAAGAGGGCAGTTCTTC.

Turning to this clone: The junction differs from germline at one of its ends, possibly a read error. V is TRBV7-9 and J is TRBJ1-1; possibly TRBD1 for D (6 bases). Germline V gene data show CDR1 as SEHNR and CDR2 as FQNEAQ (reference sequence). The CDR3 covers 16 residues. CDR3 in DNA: TGTTCCAGCAGCTTAAGGGACATCCGCATGAACACTGAAGCTTTCTTT. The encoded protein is CSSSLRDIRMNTEAFF. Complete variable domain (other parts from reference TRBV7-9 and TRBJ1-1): DTGVSQNPRHKITKRGQNVTFRCDPISEHNRLYWYRQTLGQGPEFLTYFQNEAQLEKSRLLSDRFSAERPKGSFSTLEIQRTEQGDSAMYLCSSSLRDIRMNTEAFFGQGTRLTVV.

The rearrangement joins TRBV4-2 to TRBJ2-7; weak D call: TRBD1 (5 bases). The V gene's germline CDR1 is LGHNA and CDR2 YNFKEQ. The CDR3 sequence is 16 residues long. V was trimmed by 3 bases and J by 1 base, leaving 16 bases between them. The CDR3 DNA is TGTGCCAGCAGCCAGGCAGGGATAGTCGGTTCCTACGAGCAGTACTTC. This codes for CASSQAGIVGSYEQYF.

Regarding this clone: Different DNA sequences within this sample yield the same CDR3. The CDR3 bases are TGTGCCAGCAGTTTAATCGCAGGTATCTCACTCACTGAAGCTTTCTTT. Translation: CASSLIAGISLTEAFF. The chain links TRBV27 to TRBJ1-1, with D unclear. The ends were cut back, 2 bases at V and 4 bases at J, with 17 bases in the middle. Germline V gene data show CDR1 as MNHEY and CDR2 as SMNVEV (reference sequence). The CDR3 extends over 16 amino acids.

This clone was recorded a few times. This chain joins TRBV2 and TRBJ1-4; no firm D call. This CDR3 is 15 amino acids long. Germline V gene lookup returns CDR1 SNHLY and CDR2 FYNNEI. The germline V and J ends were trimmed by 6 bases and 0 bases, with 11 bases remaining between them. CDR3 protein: CASRQSEPTNEKLFF. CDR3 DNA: TGTGCCAGCAGACAGAGTGAGCCAACTAATGAAAAACTGTTTTTT.

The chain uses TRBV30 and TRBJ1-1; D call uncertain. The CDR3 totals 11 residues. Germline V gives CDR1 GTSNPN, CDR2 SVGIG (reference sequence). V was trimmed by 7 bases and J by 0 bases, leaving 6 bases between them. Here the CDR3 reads CAYTVNTEAFF. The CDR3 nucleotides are TGTGCCTATACAGTGAACACTGAAGCTTTCTTT. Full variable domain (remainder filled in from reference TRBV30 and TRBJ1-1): SQTIHQWPATLVQPVGSPLSLECTVEGTSNPNLYWYRQAAGRGLQLLFYSVGIGQISSEVPQNLSASRPQDRQFILSSKKLLLSDSGFYLCAYTVNTEAFFGQGTRLTVV.

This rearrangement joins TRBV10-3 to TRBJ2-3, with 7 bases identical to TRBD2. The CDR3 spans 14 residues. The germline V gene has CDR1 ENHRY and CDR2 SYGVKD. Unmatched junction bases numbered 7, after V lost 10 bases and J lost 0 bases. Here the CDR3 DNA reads TGTGCCAGCAGCCCGGGGGGTAGCACAGATACGCAGTATTTT. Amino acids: CASSPGGSTDTQYF.

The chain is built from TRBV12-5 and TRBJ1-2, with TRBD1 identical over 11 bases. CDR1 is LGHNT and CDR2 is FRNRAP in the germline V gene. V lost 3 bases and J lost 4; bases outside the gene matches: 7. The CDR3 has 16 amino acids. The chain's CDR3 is CASGFLSDRGPYGYTF. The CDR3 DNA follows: TGTGCTAGTGGTTTCCTCTCGGACAGGGGGCCCTATGGCTACACCTTC. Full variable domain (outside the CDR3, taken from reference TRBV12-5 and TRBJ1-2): DARVTQTPRHKVTEMGQEVTMRCQPILGHNTVFWYRQTMMQGLELLAYFRNRAPLDDSGMPKDRFSAEMPDATLATLKIQPSEPRDSAVYFCASGFLSDRGPYGYTFGSGTRLTVV.

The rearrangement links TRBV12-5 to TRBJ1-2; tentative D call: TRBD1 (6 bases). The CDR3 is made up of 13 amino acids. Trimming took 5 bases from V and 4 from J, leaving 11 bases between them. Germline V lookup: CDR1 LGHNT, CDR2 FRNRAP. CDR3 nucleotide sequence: TGTGCTAGTGGTCAGGGGTTCGTCTATGGCTACACCTTC. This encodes CASGQGFVYGYTF.